This T cell receptor beta chain was identified during a study of cytomegalovirus exposure and HLA in healthy donors. On the study more broadly: Earlier, 150 million to 200 million T cells were analyzed, and some 120 million unique TCR beta sequences were found among them.

Germline-derived CDR1 and CDR2 are SGHRS and YFSETQ. Trimming removed 1 base from V and 6 bases from J, with 14 bases in between. The CDR3 has 15 amino acids. About this clone itself: Its antigen is not known.

It was with 60 Vbeta and 13 Jbeta primers that the PCR ran. Profiling relied on immunoSEQ multiplex PCR, and the TCRdb table lists in-frame clones only, not all of them. The table records about 130,000 clones, roughly 80% of them present only once. General study findings and limits: Later work found most CMV-associated TCR beta chains apparently HLA-restricted. As immune exposure information, only CMV serostatus was available.

The clonotype originates from a male donor in good health and CMV-seronegative. This chain connects TRBV5-1 to TRBJ2-1; no firm D call. What was sequenced was PBMCs. The CDR3 DNA reads as TGCGCCAGCAGCTTGTACGGAGACTTGGCCAATGAGCAGTTCTTC. Its protein is CASSLYGDLANEQFF.